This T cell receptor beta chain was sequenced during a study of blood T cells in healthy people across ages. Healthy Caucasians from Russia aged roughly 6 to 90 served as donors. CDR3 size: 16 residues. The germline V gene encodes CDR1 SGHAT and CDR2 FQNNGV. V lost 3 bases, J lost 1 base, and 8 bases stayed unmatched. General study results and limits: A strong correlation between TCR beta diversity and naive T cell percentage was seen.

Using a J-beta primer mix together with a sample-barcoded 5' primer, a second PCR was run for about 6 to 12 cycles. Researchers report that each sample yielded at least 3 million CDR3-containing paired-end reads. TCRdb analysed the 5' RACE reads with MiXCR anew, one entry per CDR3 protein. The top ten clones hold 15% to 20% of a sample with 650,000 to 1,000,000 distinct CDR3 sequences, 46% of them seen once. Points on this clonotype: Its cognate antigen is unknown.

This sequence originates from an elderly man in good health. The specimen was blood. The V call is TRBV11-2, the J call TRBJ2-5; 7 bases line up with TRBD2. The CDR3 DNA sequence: TGTGCCAGCAGCTTGGGGGGGACCGGGAGCCAAGAGACCCAGTACTTC. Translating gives CASSLGGTGSQETQYF.